The following is a TCR beta chain sequence with its context. This record comes from a study of CD8+ T cells in alopecia areata. At the level of the study: Percent of scalp involved defined treated patients' severity scores.

Treatment of the sample: oral pan-JAK inhibitor, 5-10 mg twice daily. It was from alopecia areata patients that lesional scalp punch biopsies and peripheral blood were collected. RNA was isolated and reverse transcribed to cDNA, the sequencing template. Clones were read by immunoSEQ multiplex PCR, and TCRdb kept only the in-frame ones, dropping some. The table includes approximately 200,000 clones, less than 50% detected once. This TCR was sampled from a human donor with alopecia areata. Sequencing used CD4+ T cells sorted from blood, obtained at roughly week 36, from a patient treated with tofacitinib.

The DNA of the CDR3 is TGCGCCAGCAGCTTGGTGGCAGGTGAACTCGAGCAGTACTTC. It translates to CASSLVAGELEQYF. The V gene is TRBV5-1, the J gene TRBJ2-7; D remains ambiguous. Germline CDR1 SGHRS, CDR2 YFSETQ. The CDR3 covers 14 residues. The ends were cut back, 0 bases at V and 6 bases at J, with 13 bases in the middle.